By proportion, the clone carrying this TCR beta chain is medium-sized (0.01 to 0.1%). Its antigen is still unknown. Using approximately 16 ng of total RNA, TCR libraries were made with the QIAseq Immune Repertoire TCR panel. A single record per CDR3 protein comes from TCRdb applying MiXCR to the reads. The profile shows under 350 distinct CDR3 sequences, 10% to 15% of them singletons. The source of the sample is a study of circulating CD8 cells and anti-PD-1 response in melanoma. Four subsets defined by PD-1 and/or TIGIT were sorted from live CD3+CD8+TCRalphabeta+ cells. Study-level results: Peptide assays on expanded sorted subsets replaced tumor-based reactivity testing. PD-1 and DPOS subsets showed similar, higher clonality than DNEG. Only baseline and M1 samples entered the published repertoire comparisons.

This clonotype was obtained from a human donor with melanoma. This sample comprised CD8+ T cells from PBMCs, obtained at baseline or after one month of anti-PD-1 therapy (not recorded which).

This chain's CDR3 is CASSWNIGGELFF. In nucleotides, the CDR3 is TGTGCCAGCAGTTGGAACATAGGCGGGGAGCTGTTTTTT. V usage is TRBV6-5 and J usage is TRBJ2-2; D not resolved. The V gene's germline CDR1 is MNHEY and CDR2 SVGAGI. The CDR3 covers 13 residues. Trimming removed 4 bases from V and 7 bases from J, with 10 bases in between.